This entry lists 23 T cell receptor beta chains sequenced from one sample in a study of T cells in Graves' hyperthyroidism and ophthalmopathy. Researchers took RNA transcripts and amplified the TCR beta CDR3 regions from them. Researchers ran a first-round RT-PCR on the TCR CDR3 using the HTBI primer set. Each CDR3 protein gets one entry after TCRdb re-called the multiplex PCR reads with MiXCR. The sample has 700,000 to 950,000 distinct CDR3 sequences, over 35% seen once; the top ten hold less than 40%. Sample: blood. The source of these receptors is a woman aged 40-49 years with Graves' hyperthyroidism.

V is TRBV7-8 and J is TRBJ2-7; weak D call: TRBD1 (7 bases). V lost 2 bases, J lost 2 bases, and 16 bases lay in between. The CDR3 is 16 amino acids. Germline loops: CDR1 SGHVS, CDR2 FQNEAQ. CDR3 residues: CASSLYAGQPAYEQYF. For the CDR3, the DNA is TGTGCCAGCAGCTTATACGCGGGACAGCCAGCCTACGAGCAGTACTTC.

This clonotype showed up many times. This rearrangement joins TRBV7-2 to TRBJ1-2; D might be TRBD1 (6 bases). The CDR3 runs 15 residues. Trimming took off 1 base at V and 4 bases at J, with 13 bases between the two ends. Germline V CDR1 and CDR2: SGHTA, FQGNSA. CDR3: CASSLDRTELYGYTF. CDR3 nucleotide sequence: TGTGCCAGCAGCTTAGATCGGACAGAACTCTATGGCTACACCTTC.

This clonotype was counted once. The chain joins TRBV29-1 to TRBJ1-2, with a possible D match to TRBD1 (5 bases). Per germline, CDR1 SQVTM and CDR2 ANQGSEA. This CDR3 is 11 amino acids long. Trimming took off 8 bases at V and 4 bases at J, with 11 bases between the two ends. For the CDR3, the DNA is TGCAGCAGTAAGGGACCCTATGGCTACACCTTC. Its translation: CSSKGPYGYTF.

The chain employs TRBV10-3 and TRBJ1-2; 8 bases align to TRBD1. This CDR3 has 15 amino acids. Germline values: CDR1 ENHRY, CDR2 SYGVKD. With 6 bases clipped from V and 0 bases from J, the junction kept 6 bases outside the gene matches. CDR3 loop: CAIREDRASNYGYTF. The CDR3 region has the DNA TGTGCCATCAGGGAGGACAGGGCCTCTAACTATGGCTACACCTTC.

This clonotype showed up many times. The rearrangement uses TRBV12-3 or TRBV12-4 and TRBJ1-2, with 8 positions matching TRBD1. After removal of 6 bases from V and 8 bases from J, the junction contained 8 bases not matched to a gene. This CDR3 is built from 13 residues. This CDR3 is CASSRRTGWGYTF. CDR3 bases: TGTGCCAGCAGCAGAAGGACAGGGTGGGGCTACACCTTC.

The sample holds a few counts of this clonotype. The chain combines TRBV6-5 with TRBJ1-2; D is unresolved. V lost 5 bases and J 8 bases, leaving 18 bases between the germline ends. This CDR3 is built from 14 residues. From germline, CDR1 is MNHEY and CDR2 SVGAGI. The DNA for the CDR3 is TGTGCCAGCAGTCCCCAGCCCGGAGCATCAGGCTACACCTTC. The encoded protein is CASSPQPGASGYTF.

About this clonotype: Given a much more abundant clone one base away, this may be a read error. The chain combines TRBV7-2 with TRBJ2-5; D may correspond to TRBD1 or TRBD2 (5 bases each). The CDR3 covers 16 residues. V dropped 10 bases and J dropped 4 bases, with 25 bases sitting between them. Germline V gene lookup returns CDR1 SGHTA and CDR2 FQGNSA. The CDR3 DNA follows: TGTGCCACACAAACGGGGCGGACGTTGGTGGGAGAGACCCAGTACTTC. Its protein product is CATQTGRTLVGETQYF.

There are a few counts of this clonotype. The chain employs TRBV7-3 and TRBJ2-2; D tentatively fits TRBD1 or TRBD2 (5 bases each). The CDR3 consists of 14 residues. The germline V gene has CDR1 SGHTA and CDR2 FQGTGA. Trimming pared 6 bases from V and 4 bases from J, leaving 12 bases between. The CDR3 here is CASRRGDLTGELFF. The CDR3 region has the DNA TGTGCCAGCAGACGAGGGGACCTCACCGGGGAGCTGTTTTTT.

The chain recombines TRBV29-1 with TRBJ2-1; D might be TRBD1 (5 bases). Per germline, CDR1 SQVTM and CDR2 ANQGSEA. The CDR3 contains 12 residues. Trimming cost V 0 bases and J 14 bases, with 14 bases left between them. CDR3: CSVEEPQGREFF. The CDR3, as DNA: TGCAGCGTTGAAGAACCCCAGGGAAGGGAGTTCTTC.

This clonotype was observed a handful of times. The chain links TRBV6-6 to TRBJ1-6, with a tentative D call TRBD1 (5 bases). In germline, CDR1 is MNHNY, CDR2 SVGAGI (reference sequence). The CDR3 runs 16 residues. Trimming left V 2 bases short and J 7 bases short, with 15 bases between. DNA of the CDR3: TGTGCCAGCAGTTACGAAGGGGTTAGTTTGAATTCACCCCTCCACTTT. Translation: CASSYEGVSLNSPLHF.

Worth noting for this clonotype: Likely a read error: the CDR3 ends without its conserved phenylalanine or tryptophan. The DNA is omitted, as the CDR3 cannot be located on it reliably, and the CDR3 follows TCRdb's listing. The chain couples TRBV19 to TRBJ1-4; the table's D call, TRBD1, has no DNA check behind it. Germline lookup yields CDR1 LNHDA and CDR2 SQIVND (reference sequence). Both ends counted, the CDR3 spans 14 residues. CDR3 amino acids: CASSIPYYGCPLTD.

Here the CDR3 reads CAISPGRDRVDQPQHF. For the CDR3, the DNA is TGTGCCATCAGTCCAGGCCGGGACAGGGTTGATCAGCCCCAGCATTTT. The V gene is TRBV10-3, the J gene TRBJ1-5; 9 nucleotides line up with TRBD1. Germline lookup yields CDR1 ENHRY and CDR2 SYGVKD. V was pared by 5 bases and J by 5 bases, with 10 bases of the junction left unmatched. The CDR3 is made up of 16 amino acids.

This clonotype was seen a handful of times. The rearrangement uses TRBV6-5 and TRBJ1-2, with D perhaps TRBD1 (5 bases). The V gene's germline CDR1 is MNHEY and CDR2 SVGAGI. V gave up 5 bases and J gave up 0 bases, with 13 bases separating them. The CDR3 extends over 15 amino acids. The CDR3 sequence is CASSDLGTANYGYTF. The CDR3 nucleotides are TGTGCCAGCAGTGACCTCGGGACGGCTAACTATGGCTACACCTTC.

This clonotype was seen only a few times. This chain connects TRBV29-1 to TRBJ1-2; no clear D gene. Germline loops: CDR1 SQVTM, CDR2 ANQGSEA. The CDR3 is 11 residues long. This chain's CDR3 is CRVGSLDGYTF. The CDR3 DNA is TGCAGGGTCGGGTCCCTAGATGGCTACACCTTC.

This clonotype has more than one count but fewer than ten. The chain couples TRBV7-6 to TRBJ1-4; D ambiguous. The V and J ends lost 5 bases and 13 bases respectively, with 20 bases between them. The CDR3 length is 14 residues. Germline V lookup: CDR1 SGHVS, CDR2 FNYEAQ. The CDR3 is CASSPRTDPKGLFF. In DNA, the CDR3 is TGTGCCAGCAGCCCCCGGACGGATCCCAAAGGACTGTTTTTT.

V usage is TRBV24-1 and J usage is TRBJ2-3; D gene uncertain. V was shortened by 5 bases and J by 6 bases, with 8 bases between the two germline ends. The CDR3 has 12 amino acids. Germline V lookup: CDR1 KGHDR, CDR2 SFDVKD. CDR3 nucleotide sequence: TGTGCCACCAGTGCCCCCTTGGATACGCAGTATTTT. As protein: CATSAPLDTQYF.

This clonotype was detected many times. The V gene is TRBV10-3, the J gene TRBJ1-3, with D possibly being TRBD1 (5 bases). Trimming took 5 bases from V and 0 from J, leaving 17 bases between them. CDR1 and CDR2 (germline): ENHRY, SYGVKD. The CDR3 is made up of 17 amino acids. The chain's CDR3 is CAISPGTFTNSGNTIYF. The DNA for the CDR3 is TGTGCCATCAGTCCCGGGACCTTTACAAACTCTGGAAACACCATATATTTT.

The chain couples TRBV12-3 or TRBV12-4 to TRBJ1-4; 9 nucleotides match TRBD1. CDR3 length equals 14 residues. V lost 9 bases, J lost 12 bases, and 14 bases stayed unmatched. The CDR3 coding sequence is TGTGCCAGTTCTACAGGGGGCCTCCTTCGGGAACTGTTTTTT. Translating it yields CASSTGGLLRELFF.

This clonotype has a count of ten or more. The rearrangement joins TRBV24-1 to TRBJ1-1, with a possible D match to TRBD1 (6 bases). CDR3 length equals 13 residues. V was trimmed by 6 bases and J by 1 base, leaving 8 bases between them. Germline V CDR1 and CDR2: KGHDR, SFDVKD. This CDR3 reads CATSKGENTEAFF. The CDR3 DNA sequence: TGTGCCACCAGTAAGGGGGAGAACACTGAAGCTTTCTTT.

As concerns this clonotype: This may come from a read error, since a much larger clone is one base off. CDR3 in DNA: TGTGCCAGTAGTGTAGAGGACTCTGGGGCCAACGTCCTGACTTTC. Translated: CASSVEDSGANVLTF. The rearrangement links TRBV7-2 to TRBJ2-6; D not resolved. Germline V lookup: CDR1 SGHTA, CDR2 FQGNSA. Trimming stripped 9 bases from V and 0 bases from J, with 12 bases between. The CDR3 extends over 15 amino acids. Complete variable domain (other parts from reference TRBV7-2 and TRBJ2-6): GAGVSQSPSNKVTEKGKDVELRCDPISGHTALYWYRQSLGQGLEFLIYFQGNSAPDKSGLPSDRFSAERTGGSVSTLTIQRTQQEDSAVYLCASSVEDSGANVLTFGAGSRLTVL.

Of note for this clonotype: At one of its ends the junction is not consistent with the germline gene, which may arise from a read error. The DNA of the CDR3 is TGTGCCAGCAGCTCGAGACAGAGTAACACCGGGGAGCTGTTTTTT. This sequence encodes CASSSRQSNTGELFF. This sequence joins TRBV5-1 and TRBJ2-2, with D perhaps TRBD1 (5 bases). Germline CDR1 SGHRS, CDR2 YFSETQ. The CDR3 covers 15 residues.

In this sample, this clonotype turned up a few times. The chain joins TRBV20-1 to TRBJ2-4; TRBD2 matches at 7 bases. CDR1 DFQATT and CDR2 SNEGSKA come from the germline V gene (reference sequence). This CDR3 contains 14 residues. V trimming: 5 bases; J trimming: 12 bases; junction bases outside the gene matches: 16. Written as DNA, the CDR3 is TGCAGTGCTGCCAGGGAGGGCCTTTTTTTGGGTCAGTACTTC. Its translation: CSAAREGLFLGQYF.

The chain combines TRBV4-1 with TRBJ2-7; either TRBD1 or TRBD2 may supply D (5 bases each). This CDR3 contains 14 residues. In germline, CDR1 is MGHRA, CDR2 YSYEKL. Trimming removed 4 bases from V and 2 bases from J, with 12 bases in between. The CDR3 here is CASSRAAGPYEQYF. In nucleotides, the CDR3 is TGCGCCAGCAGCCGAGCGGCAGGGCCCTACGAGCAGTACTTC.